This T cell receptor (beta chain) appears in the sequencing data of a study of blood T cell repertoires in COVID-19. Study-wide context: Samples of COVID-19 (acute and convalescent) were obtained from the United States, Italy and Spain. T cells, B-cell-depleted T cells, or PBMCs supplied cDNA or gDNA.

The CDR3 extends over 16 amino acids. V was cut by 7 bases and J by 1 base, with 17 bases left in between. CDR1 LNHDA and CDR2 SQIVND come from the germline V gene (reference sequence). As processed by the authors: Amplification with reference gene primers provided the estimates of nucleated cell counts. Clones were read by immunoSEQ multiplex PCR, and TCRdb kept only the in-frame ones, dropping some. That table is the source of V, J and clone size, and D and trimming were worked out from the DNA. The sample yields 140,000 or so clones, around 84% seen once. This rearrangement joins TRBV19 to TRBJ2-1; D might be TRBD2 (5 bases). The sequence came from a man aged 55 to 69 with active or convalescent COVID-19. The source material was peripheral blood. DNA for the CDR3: TGTGCCAGTATAAGTAGGTGGCGCGGGTCCTACAATGAGCAGTTCTTC. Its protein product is CASISRWRGSYNEQFF.